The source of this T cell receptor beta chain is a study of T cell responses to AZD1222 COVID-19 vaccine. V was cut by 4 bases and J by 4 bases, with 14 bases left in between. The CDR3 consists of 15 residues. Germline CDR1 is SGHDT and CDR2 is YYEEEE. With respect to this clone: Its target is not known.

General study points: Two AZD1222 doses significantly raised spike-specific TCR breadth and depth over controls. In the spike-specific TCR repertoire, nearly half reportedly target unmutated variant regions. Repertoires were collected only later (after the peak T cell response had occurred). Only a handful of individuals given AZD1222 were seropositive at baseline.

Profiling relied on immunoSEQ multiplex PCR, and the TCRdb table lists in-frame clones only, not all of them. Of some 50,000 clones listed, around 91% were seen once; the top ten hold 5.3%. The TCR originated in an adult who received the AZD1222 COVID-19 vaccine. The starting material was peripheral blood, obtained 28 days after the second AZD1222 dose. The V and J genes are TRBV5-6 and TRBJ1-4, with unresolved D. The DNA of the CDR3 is TGTGCCAGCAGCGACTTGACGGAAAGTAATGAAAAACTGTTTTTT. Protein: CASSDLTESNEKLFF.